This T cell receptor (beta chain) was identified in a study of identical twins. General study points: Memory repertoires lacked the insertion deficit that abundant cord blood beta clonotypes showed.

This clonotype has a handful of counts. Its antigen remains unknown. The J segment lost 3 bases and the V segment lost 1 base, leaving 3 bases of the junction unmatched. The CDR3 runs to 15 residues. Germline CDR1 reads SGHRS; CDR2 reads YFSETQ. TCRdb re-analysed the 5' RACE reads in MiXCR, keeping a single row per CDR3 protein. The sample lists about 520,000 distinct CDR3 sequences, around 20% occurring once. In addition, the sample was reused for a study of T cells expressing NK-cell markers. That study reports: An anti-gamma-delta TCR antibody restricted sorting to alpha-beta TCR T cells in several experiments.

The sequenced sample was CD4+ T cells sorted from blood. The V and J genes are TRBV5-1 and TRBJ2-1; 8 bases agree with TRBD2. The source of this sequence is a woman aged 18-30 years in good health. CDR3 sequence reads: CASSLPGGLYNEQFF. The CDR3 DNA reads as TGCGCCAGCAGCTTGCCGGGGGGGCTCTACAATGAGCAGTTCTTC.